This TCR beta chain was captured in a study of early T cells in non-severe SARS-CoV-2 infection. Many counts were recorded for this clonotype. Each CDR3 protein gets one entry after TCRdb re-called the 5' RACE reads with MiXCR. The sample has roughly 60,000 distinct CDR3 sequences, under 8% seen once; the top ten hold roughly 5.6%. This CDR3 contains 13 residues. CDR1 DFQATT and CDR2 SNEGSKA come from the germline V gene (reference sequence). V lost 5 bases, J lost 2 bases, and 9 bases lay in between. The chain uses TRBV20-1 and TRBJ1-4; D is uncertain. The sample in question was whole blood, obtained at baseline. This sequence was found in an adult who was a healthcare worker with PCR-confirmed SARS-CoV-2 infection or an uninfected control (not recorded which). Written as DNA, the CDR3 is TGCAGTGCTGCCACCGGGACTAATGAAAAACTGTTTTTT. Its protein is CSAATGTNEKLFF.